This T cell receptor (beta chain) was found in a study of glioma-infiltrating T cells. Points from the study as a whole: Tissue-blood divergence was below expectation in non-neoplastic patients, above in gliomas.

The iRepertoire nested amplicon-rescue multiplex PCR amplified TCR alpha and beta CDR3s from RNA. One-step reverse transcription and amplification started from roughly 100-400 ng of tissue mRNA or PBMC total RNA. One entry per CDR3 protein results from TCRdb running MiXCR on the multiplex PCR reads. The data hold some 160,000 distinct CDR3 sequences, with around 40% observed a single time. In its sample, this clonotype was seen many times. The antigen is not known. This TCR was recovered from a human donor with low-grade glioma or glioblastoma, undergoing nonglioma brain surgery, or in good health (not recorded which). Sample: glioma tissue, nonneoplastic brain tissue, or PBMCs (not recorded which).

In DNA, the CDR3 is TGTGCCAGCAAGGTACCTGGTTCAGATACGCAGTATTTT. It is translated as CASKVPGSDTQYF. This chain connects TRBV2 to TRBJ2-3; D gene unclear. This CDR3 is 13 amino acids long. Looked up from germline, CDR1 is SNHLY and CDR2 is FYNNEI. Trimming removed 7 bases at V and 4 bases at J, with 12 bases between.